What follows are 32 T cell receptor beta chains derived from one specimen sequenced in a study of glioma-infiltrating T cells. Amplification of TCR alpha and beta CDR3 regions from RNA used iRepertoire nested multiplex PCR. One entry per CDR3 protein, called by TCRdb with MiXCR from the multiplex PCR reads. The sample consists of fewer than 200,000 distinct CDR3 sequences, under 55% of them appearing once. The sequencing sample was made of glioma tissue, nonneoplastic brain tissue, or PBMCs (not recorded which). Source of these receptors: a human donor with low-grade glioma or glioblastoma, undergoing nonglioma brain surgery, or in good health (not recorded which).

This clonotype was seen ten or more times. The V gene is TRBV6-1, the J gene TRBJ1-3; D not resolved. Germline-derived CDR1 and CDR2 are MNHNS and SASEGT. The germline V and J ends were trimmed by 5 bases and 1 base, with 18 bases remaining between them. The CDR3 contains 17 residues. CDR3 residues: CASSSRAGSGSGNTIYF. CDR3 sequence (DNA): TGTGCCAGCAGTTCCAGAGCCGGTTCTGGATCTGGAAACACCATATATTTT.

Concerning this clonotype: Likely a read error: the CDR3 ends without its conserved phenylalanine or tryptophan. CDR3 sequence reads: CASRRELYEQYL. CDR3 coding DNA: TGTGCCAGCCGCAGGGAGCTCTACGAGCAGTACCTC. The chain combines TRBV6-2 or TRBV6-3 with TRBJ2-7; D possibly uses TRBD1 or TRBD2 (5 bases each). The CDR3 spans 12 residues. The V gene's germline CDR1 is MNHEY and CDR2 SVGEGT. Deletions cut 8 bases from V and 3 bases from J, with 11 bases between.

Details on this clonotype: A clone one base away is much larger, so this may be a read error. This sequence joins TRBV7-9 and TRBJ2-5; no reliable D call. The CDR3 sequence is 14 residues long. Germline assignment: CDR1 SEHNR and CDR2 FQNEAQ (reference sequence). The V end was cut by 6 bases, the J end by 3 bases, with 14 bases between. Here the CDR3 reads CASSLTDREETQYF. The CDR3 DNA is TGTGCCAGCAGTTTAACCGATAGGGAAGAGACCCAGTACTTC.

This clonotype came up many times. V gene TRBV20-1 combines with J gene TRBJ2-1, with 8 bases matching TRBD2. V shed 6 bases and J 10 bases; nucleotides not matched to a gene: 11. CDR1 and CDR2 from the germline V gene are DFQATT and SNEGSKA (reference sequence). The CDR3 contains 13 residues. The DNA for the CDR3 is TGCAGTGCCGGGGGGTTTAGCGGGACGGAGCAGTTCTTC. Translated: CSAGGFSGTEQFF.

This clonotype was counted once. A much more abundant neighbour one base away suggests this may be a read error. The J gene is TRBJ2-1, the V gene TRBV20-1; TRBD2 matches 7 bases. Germline V gives CDR1 DFQATT, CDR2 SNEGSKA (reference sequence). The CDR3 is 15 residues long. The CDR3 is CSARDLRELGNEKFF. Written as DNA, the CDR3 is TGCAGTGCTAGAGATTTGCGGGAGCTTGGCAATGAGAAGTTCTTC.

Comments on this clonotype: At one of its ends the junction is not consistent with the germline gene, which may arise from a read error. V usage is TRBV6-5 and J usage is TRBJ2-7; 15 bases are a match to TRBD2. CDR3 size: 15 residues. CDR1 and CDR2 (germline): MNHEY, SVGAGI. DNA of the CDR3: TGTGCCAGTTCCCCGGGACTAGCGGGAGGATACGTGCAGTACTTC. Protein: CASSPGLAGGYVQYF.

The chain links TRBV15 to TRBJ1-2, with D unclear. From germline, CDR1 is LNHNV and CDR2 YYDKDF (reference sequence). V lost 5 bases, J lost 7 bases, and 11 bases lay in between. The CDR3 is 12 residues long. The CDR3 loop is CATSHGLSGYTF. The CDR3 bases are TGTGCCACCAGCCATGGCCTCAGTGGCTACACCTTC.

V is TRBV18 and J is TRBJ2-1; 7 bases fit TRBD2. After removal of 3 bases from V and 7 bases from J, the junction contained 9 bases not matched to a gene. The CDR3 length is 15 residues. Germline V gene sequence: CDR1 KGHSH, CDR2 LQKENI. The CDR3 is CASSPIAGYANEQFF. CDR3 nucleotides: TGTGCCAGCTCACCTATAGCGGGTTACGCGAATGAGCAGTTCTTC. Variable domain in full (rest from reference TRBV18 and TRBJ2-1): NAGVMQNPRHLVRRRGQEARLRCSPMKGHSHVYWYRQLPEEGLKFMVYLQKENIIDESGMPKERFSAEFPKEGPSILRIQQVVRGDSAAYFCASSPIAGYANEQFFGPGTRLTVL.

A note on this clonotype: This could be a read error, since a much larger clone is one nucleotide away. CDR3 residues: CAISKTANEQFF. The CDR3 DNA reads TGTGCCATCAGTAAGACGGCGAATGAGCAGTTCTTC. The chain employs TRBV10-3 and TRBJ2-1, with D uncertain. Trimming shortened V by 5 bases and J by 7 bases, and 9 bases separated the two germline ends. Per germline, CDR1 ENHRY and CDR2 SYGVKD. The CDR3 has 12 amino acids.

This chain connects TRBV28 to TRBJ1-1; D unresolved. Germline V gene data show CDR1 as MDHEN and CDR2 as SYDVKM. The CDR3 extends over 13 amino acids. Trimming left V 8 bases short and J 14 bases short, with 24 bases between. Here the CDR3 DNA reads TGTGCCAGCTTTCCGGATATGAACACTGAAGACTTCTTT. Encoded protein: CASFPDMNTEDFF.

The gene calls are TRBV6-8 and TRBJ2-1, with 15 bases lining up with TRBD2. V gave up 5 bases and J gave up 8 bases; unmatched junction bases: 19. The CDR3 runs 20 residues. Germline-derived CDR1 and CDR2 are MNHGY and SAAAGT. The CDR3 sequence: CASSPILHGLAGGRDYEQFF. CDR3 nucleotide sequence: TGTGCCAGCAGTCCAATCCTACACGGACTAGCGGGAGGGAGGGACTATGAGCAGTTCTTC.

In this sample, this clonotype turned up a few times. The chain recombines TRBV19 with TRBJ2-2; 7 bases fit TRBD1. After removal of 5 bases from V and 1 base from J, the junction contained 4 bases not matched to a gene. Germline V lookup: CDR1 LNHDA, CDR2 SQIVND (reference sequence). This CDR3 is 15 amino acids long. CDR3 residues: CASSPRTGNTGELFF. Here the CDR3 DNA reads TGTGCCAGTAGTCCCCGGACAGGGAACACCGGGGAGCTGTTTTTT.

The gene calls are TRBV10-3 and TRBJ2-1; TRBD2 might be the D (5 bases). V lost 10 bases, J lost 8 bases, and 24 bases lay in between. Germline V lookup: CDR1 ENHRY, CDR2 SYGVKD. The CDR3 runs to 15 residues. The CDR3 spells CATSGRPSWSDEQFF. The CDR3 DNA sequence: TGTGCCACCTCCGGGCGCCCTAGCTGGAGCGATGAGCAGTTCTTC.

In its sample, this clonotype was seen many times. The V gene is TRBV20-1, the J gene TRBJ2-3; D not resolved. The germline CDR1 and CDR2 sequences are DFQATT and SNEGSKA (reference sequence). The CDR3 loop spans 12 amino acids. V was trimmed by 2 bases and J by 2 bases, leaving 5 bases between them. DNA of the CDR3: TGCAGTGCTAGAAAACCCACAGATACGCAGTATTTT. It yields the protein CSARKPTDTQYF.

The V and J genes are TRBV28 and TRBJ2-1; D possibly corresponds to TRBD1 (6 bases). CDR3 length: 15 residues. V was cut by 9 bases and J by 8 bases, with 23 bases left in between. Germline V gives CDR1 MDHEN, CDR2 SYDVKM. The CDR3 region is CARGSSRGLVDEQFF. The CDR3 DNA is TGTGCCAGGGGCTCCTCCAGGGGTTTGGTCGATGAGCAGTTCTTC. The full variable domain, rest sourced from reference TRBV28 and TRBJ2-1, is DVKVTQSSRYLVKRTGEKVFLECVQDMDHENMFWYRQDPGLGLRLIYFSYDVKMKEKGDIPEGYSVSREKKERFSLILESASTNQTSMYLCARGSSRGLVDEQFFGPGTRLTVL.

The V gene is TRBV28, the J gene TRBJ2-7; D is perhaps TRBD1 (6 bases). There are 15 residues in the CDR3. Trimming removed 1 base from V and 5 bases from J, with 15 bases in between. In germline, CDR1 is MDHEN, CDR2 SYDVKM. This CDR3 is CASSLSRQAPHEQYF. In DNA form, the CDR3 reads TGTGCCAGCAGTTTATCCCGACAGGCACCCCACGAGCAGTACTTC.

On this clonotype: A much larger clone sits a single nucleotide away, making a read error possible. The chain combines TRBV3-1 with TRBJ2-5; no firm D call. The CDR3 is 13 residues long. Trimming shortened V by 2 bases and J by 7 bases, and 11 bases separated the two germline ends. The V gene's germline CDR1 is LGHDT and CDR2 YNNKEL (reference sequence). CDR3 residues: CASSQNQWWTQYF. For the CDR3, the DNA is TGTGCCAGCAGCCAAAATCAATGGTGGACCCAGTACTTC.

This clonotype was detected only a few times. The V and J genes are TRBV12-3 or TRBV12-4 and TRBJ1-3; the match to TRBD1 covers 9 bases. With 4 bases clipped from V and 1 base from J, the junction kept 5 bases outside the gene matches. This CDR3 has 16 residues. The CDR3: CASSSGTGPSGNTIYF. The CDR3 bases are TGTGCCAGCAGTTCCGGGACAGGGCCTTCTGGAAACACCATATATTTT.

On this clonotype: Compared with germline, one end of the junction differs, possibly owing to a read error. The genes are TRBV11-1 and TRBJ2-1; maybe TRBD2 (6 bases). Per the germline V gene, CDR1 is SGHAT and CDR2 is FQDESV (reference sequence). CDR3 size: 14 residues. For the CDR3, the DNA is TGTGCCAGCAGCTTACTCGGAGGAGGGAATGACCAGTTCTTC. This sequence encodes CASSLLGGGNDQFF.

This clonotype was picked up many times. V and J are TRBV20-1 and TRBJ2-1, with no clear D. CDR3 length equals 14 residues. The V end lost 7 bases, the J end lost 3 bases, and 16 bases lay between the germline ends. CDR1 is DFQATT, CDR2 SNEGSKA, per germline (reference sequence). The CDR3 loop is CSGLTRLYYNEQFF. CDR3 bases: TGCAGTGGCCTGACGCGACTGTACTACAATGAGCAGTTCTTC.

This clonotype was counted a few times. CDR3 sequence reads: CASSPVAGTETQYF. The DNA for the CDR3 is TGCGCCAGCAGCCCCGTGGCAGGGACTGAGACCCAGTACTTC. V is TRBV4-1 and J is TRBJ2-5; tentatively, D is TRBD2 (6 bases). Between the trimmed V and J ends, which lost 4 bases and 5 bases, there was a span of 14 bases. Germline lookup yields CDR1 MGHRA and CDR2 YSYEKL. The CDR3 contains 14 residues.

This clonotype was counted between two and nine times. With a much larger clone just one base away, this may be a read error. This sequence joins TRBV7-2 and TRBJ2-5; D call uncertain. The germline V gene encodes CDR1 SGHTA and CDR2 FQGNSA. There are 12 residues in the CDR3. With 1 base removed from V and 13 bases from J, the gap between germline ends came to 13 bases. The chain's CDR3 is CASSLEAAARYF. In nucleotides, the CDR3 is TGTGCCAGCAGCTTAGAAGCCGCGGCCCGGTACTTC.

This chain uses TRBV2 with TRBJ2-2, with TRBD2 matching over 10 bases. V shed 9 bases, J shed 5 bases, and the junction held 12 bases outside the gene matches. Germline CDR1 reads SNHLY; CDR2 reads FYNNEI. The length of the CDR3 is 16 residues. Here the CDR3 DNA reads TGTGCCAGAAAGCTGCTAGCGGGAGAGGGGACCGGGGAGCTGTTTTTT. It yields the protein CARKLLAGEGTGELFF.

The genes are TRBV6-2 or TRBV6-3 and TRBJ2-3, with TRBD2 matching 8 bases. The CDR3 runs to 15 residues. Germline values: CDR1 MNHEY, CDR2 SVGEGT. V gave up 11 bases and J gave up 2 bases; unmatched junction bases: 12. The CDR3 region is CAGRGTRGDTDTQYF. The CDR3 coding sequence is TGTGCCGGAAGGGGGACTAGAGGAGACACAGATACGCAGTATTTT.

This clonotype was observed a few times. Germline and junction disagree at one end, which may indicate a read error. The chain has TRBV4-1 and TRBJ1-2; 7 nucleotides line up with TRBD1. The CDR3 runs to 15 residues. Germline V gene sequence: CDR1 MGHRA, CDR2 YSYEKL. The CDR3, as DNA: TGCGCCAGCAGCAAAGACAGGGCATCTAGCTATGGCTACACCTTC. Its translation: CASSKDRASSYGYTF.

This clonotype appeared a few times. The chain combines TRBV6-1 with TRBJ2-1; weak D call: TRBD1 (6 bases). Between the trimmed V and J ends, which lost 2 bases and 9 bases, there was a span of 29 bases. In germline, CDR1 is MNHNS, CDR2 SASEGT. This CDR3 is built from 19 residues. For the CDR3, the DNA is TGTGCCAGCAGTGAACGTCTTTCCTCCCAGGGGTCCCTTTCTGGTGAGCAGTTCTTC. This encodes CASSERLSSQGSLSGEQFF.

This clonotype has a count of ten or more. The genes are TRBV20-1 and TRBJ1-1, with unresolved D. Germline lookup yields CDR1 DFQATT and CDR2 SNEGSKA (reference sequence). This CDR3 spans 13 amino acids. The V gene lost 3 bases and the J gene lost 0 bases, with 8 bases spanning the gap. For the CDR3, the DNA is TGCAGTGCTAGGGACGGACTGAACACTGAAGCTTTCTTT. The encoded protein is CSARDGLNTEAFF.

Only a few counts were recorded for this clonotype. CDR3 residues: CASSGISYEQYF. The CDR3 DNA sequence: TGTGCCAGCAGCGGCATAAGCTACGAGCAGTACTTC. This sequence joins TRBV7-9 and TRBJ2-7; D gene ambiguous. Deletions cut 5 bases from V and 3 bases from J, with 8 bases between. The CDR3 has 12 amino acids. CDR1 is SEHNR and CDR2 is FQNEAQ in the germline V gene (reference sequence).

About this clonotype itself: Being one base from a much bigger clone, this may be a read error. J is TRBJ2-3 and V is TRBV4-2; D is undetermined. Near its end, the DNA agrees better with TRBJ1-5, so the J call may be wrong. CDR1 and CDR2 (germline): LGHNA, YNFKEQ. This CDR3 has 14 residues. CDR3 nucleotides: TGTGCCAGCAGCCAAGATGCGGGAGCGGATACGCAGCATTTT. Encoded protein: CASSQDAGADTQHF.

This clonotype was seen many times. The genes are TRBV7-8 and TRBJ1-2; TRBD1 is a possible D gene (6 bases). V was cut by 1 base and J by 2 bases, with 8 bases left in between. The CDR3 is 14 residues long. CDR1 is SGHVS, CDR2 FQNEAQ, per germline. Written as DNA, the CDR3 is TGTGCCAGCAGCTTAGTCGGGGGCAACTATGGCTACACCTTC. Its protein product is CASSLVGGNYGYTF. The variable domain in full, completed from reference TRBV7-8 and TRBJ1-2, reads GAGVSQSPRYKVAKRGQDVALRCDPISGHVSLFWYQQALGQGPEFLTYFQNEAQLDKSGLPSDRFFAERPEGSVSTLKIQRTQQEDSAVYLCASSLVGGNYGYTFGSGTRLTVV.

A single count supports this clonotype. The chain employs TRBV5-4 and TRBJ1-1; tentative D call: TRBD1 (6 bases). CDR1 is SGHNT and CDR2 is YYREEE in the germline V gene (reference sequence). The germline V and J ends were trimmed by 0 bases and 4 bases, with 10 bases remaining between them. The CDR3 spans 14 residues. CDR3 nucleotides: TGTGCCAGCAGCTTGGTGGGGGGGCCCACTGAAGCTTTCTTT. Translated: CASSLVGGPTEAFF.

The chain is built from TRBV28 and TRBJ1-5; the D gene is possibly TRBD1 (5 bases). This CDR3 spans 16 amino acids. Between the trimmed V and J ends, which lost 7 bases and 3 bases, there was a span of 19 bases. Per germline, CDR1 MDHEN and CDR2 SYDVKM. The CDR3 spells CASIQTGTGDNQPQHF. As DNA, the CDR3 is TGTGCCAGCATCCAGACGGGGACGGGGGACAATCAGCCCCAGCATTTT.